Below, 20 T cell receptor beta chains from the same sample are listed, as sequenced in a study of blood T cell repertoires in COVID-19. Here immunoSEQ multiplex PCR was the method, and the copy in TCRdb shows in-frame clones only, minus some. The table lists about 260,000 clones, 85% to 90% of them singletons, with 3.7% in the top ten. The sequencing sample was made of peripheral blood. The source of these receptors is a woman aged 35 to 49 with acute or convalescent COVID-19.

The chain employs TRBV2 and TRBJ2-1, with 11 bases lining up with TRBD2. Trimming removed 5 bases from V and 5 bases from J; junction bases left unmatched: 5. The CDR3 extends over 15 amino acids. The germline CDR1 and CDR2 sequences are SNHLY and FYNNEI. As DNA, the CDR3 is TGTGCCAGCAGTCCTGTAGCGGGGGGGCACAATGAGCAGTTCTTC. It translates to CASSPVAGGHNEQFF.

The chain has TRBV12-3 or TRBV12-4 and TRBJ1-2; no clear D. With 1 base removed from V and 4 bases from J, the gap between germline ends came to 4 bases. The CDR3 is 12 amino acids. The chain's CDR3 is CASSLGLYGYTF. The CDR3 DNA follows: TGTGCCAGCAGTTTAGGTCTCTATGGCTACACCTTC.

The chain joins TRBV14 to TRBJ1-1; D remains unclear. CDR1 and CDR2 (germline): SGHDN, FVKESK. With 6 bases removed from V and 0 bases from J, the gap between germline ends came to 8 bases. The CDR3 length is 13 residues. CDR3: CASSQSLNTEAFF. Written as DNA, the CDR3 is TGTGCCAGCAGTCAAAGCCTGAACACTGAAGCTTTCTTT.

V usage is TRBV12-3 or TRBV12-4 and J usage is TRBJ1-2, with a weak D call TRBD1 (5 bases). V lost 3 bases and J lost 5, with 10 bases in between. The CDR3 extends over 13 amino acids. For the CDR3, the DNA is TGTGCCAGCAGTTTGGGGGGGTGGTATGGCTACACCTTC. Protein product: CASSLGGWYGYTF.

The chain couples TRBV6-1 to TRBJ1-1, with D unresolved. Deletions cut 2 bases from V and 0 bases from J, with 16 bases between. The germline CDR1 and CDR2 sequences are MNHNS and SASEGT. This CDR3 spans 17 amino acids. CDR3 sequence reads: CASSESPSGNLNTEAFF. The CDR3 nucleotides are TGTGCCAGCAGTGAAAGCCCCAGCGGAAATTTGAACACTGAAGCTTTCTTT.

V usage is TRBV9 and J usage is TRBJ2-3; TRBD2 matches at 8 bases. V gave up 6 bases and J gave up 1 base; unmatched junction bases: 4. The CDR3 runs to 14 residues. Germline loops: CDR1 SGDLS, CDR2 YYNGEE. CDR3 region: CASNRRGGTDTQYF. The CDR3 DNA follows: TGTGCCAGCAATAGGCGGGGGGGCACAGATACGCAGTATTTT.

The chain recombines TRBV5-6 with TRBJ2-7; D perhaps matches TRBD1 (6 bases). Trimming removed 2 bases at V and 4 bases at J, with 13 bases between. CDR1 and CDR2 from the germline V gene are SGHDT and YYEEEE. The length of the CDR3 is 14 residues. CDR3 coding DNA: TGTGCCAGCAGCTTACAGGGTGCTGAGTACGAGCAGTACGTC. This translates into CASSLQGAEYEQYV.

This clone was found once. The CDR3 loop reads CASKSSTGSAEAFF. In DNA, the CDR3 is TGTGCCAGCAAAAGCAGTACAGGGTCCGCTGAAGCTTTCTTT. The chain links TRBV2 to TRBJ1-1, with a tentative D call TRBD1 (6 bases). The CDR3 contains 14 residues. Germline CDR1 reads SNHLY; CDR2 reads FYNNEI. Trimming pared 7 bases from V and 6 bases from J, leaving 18 bases between. The full variable domain, completed using reference TRBV2 and TRBJ1-1, is EPEVTQTPSHQVTQMGQEVILRCVPISNHLYFYWYRQILGQKVEFLVSFYNNEISEKSEIFDDQFSVERPDGSNFTLKIRSTKLEDSAMYFCASKSSTGSAEAFFGQGTRLTVV.

This chain connects TRBV9 to TRBJ1-3; D remains unclear. V was trimmed by 6 bases and J by 2 bases, leaving 9 bases between them. This CDR3 is built from 13 residues. Germline-derived CDR1 and CDR2 are SGDLS and YYNGEE. The CDR3 sequence: CASTNLPGNTIYF. In nucleotides, the CDR3 is TGTGCCAGCACCAATCTACCTGGAAACACCATATATTTT.

The V gene is TRBV6-5, the J gene TRBJ1-6, with TRBD1 matching over 8 bases. With 5 bases clipped from V and 9 bases from J, the junction kept 6 bases outside the gene matches. CDR3 length: 14 amino acids. Germline CDR1 and CDR2: MNHEY and SVGAGI. The CDR3 is CASSKGQEISPLHF. CDR3 coding DNA: TGTGCCAGCAGTAAGGGACAGGAGATTTCACCCCTCCACTTT.

The chain combines TRBV7-9 with TRBJ1-1; unclear D gene. CDR1 and CDR2 from the germline V gene are SEHNR and FQNEAQ (reference sequence). Trimming took off 4 bases at V and 2 bases at J, with 11 bases between the two ends. The CDR3 loop spans 14 amino acids. The CDR3 spells CASSSPPGNTEAFF. The CDR3 DNA reads as TGTGCCAGCAGCTCCCCCCCGGGAAACACTGAAGCTTTCTTT.

V usage is TRBV14 and J usage is TRBJ1-3; weak D call: TRBD1 (5 bases). Trimming cost V 4 bases and J 1 base, with 14 bases left between them. The germline CDR1 and CDR2 sequences are SGHDN and FVKESK. The CDR3 length is 16 residues. Here the CDR3 reads CASSPLGPSSGNTIYF. The CDR3 region has the DNA TGTGCCAGCAGCCCCCTGGGGCCAAGTTCTGGAAACACCATATATTTT.

Only one count was recorded for this clone. The chain links TRBV6-5 to TRBJ2-7; 8 positions match TRBD1. The junction had 7 bases not matched to a gene; V was cut back by 6 bases and J by 3 bases. Germline V lookup: CDR1 MNHEY, CDR2 SVGAGI. The CDR3 totals 14 residues. For the CDR3, the DNA is TGTGCCAGCAGACCTGATGGACAGGGCTACGAGCAGTACGTC. The encoded protein is CASRPDGQGYEQYV.

The count of this clone is one. V usage is TRBV28 and J usage is TRBJ2-7, with 8 bases that match TRBD1. CDR1 is MDHEN, CDR2 SYDVKM, per germline. This CDR3 is built from 13 residues. Trimming at V came to 6 bases and at J to 2 bases, leaving 3 bases not matched to a gene. Here the CDR3 reads CASSPGGTYEQYV. CDR3 nucleotides: TGTGCCAGCAGCCCAGGGGGCACCTACGAGCAGTACGTC.

This chain joins TRBV27 and TRBJ1-2, with 8 bases aligning to TRBD1. This CDR3 spans 14 amino acids. With 3 bases clipped from V and 8 bases from J, the junction kept 8 bases outside the gene matches. CDR1 and CDR2 (germline): MNHEY, SMNVEV (reference sequence). This CDR3 is CASSFNQGARGYTF. DNA for the CDR3: TGTGCCAGCAGTTTTAATCAGGGGGCGAGAGGCTACACCTTC.

The gene calls are TRBV6-5 and TRBJ1-1, with D hard to call. The germline V and J ends were trimmed by 2 bases and 1 base, with 5 bases remaining between them. Germline V gene data show CDR1 as MNHEY and CDR2 as SVGAGI. This CDR3 has 13 amino acids. The CDR3 is CASSYEENTEAFF. The CDR3 nucleotides are TGTGCCAGCAGTTACGAGGAGAACACTGAAGCTTTCTTT.

This chain uses TRBV2 with TRBJ1-1; D gene uncertain. The CDR3 runs 13 residues. Germline V gene sequence: CDR1 SNHLY, CDR2 FYNNEI. V lost 6 bases, J lost 0 bases, and 8 bases lay in between. CDR3 in amino acids: CASRPIMNTEAFF. CDR3 nucleotide sequence: TGTGCCAGCAGGCCTATTATGAACACTGAAGCTTTCTTT.

Comment on this clone: Distinct nucleotide sequences in the sample also encode this CDR3. The genes are TRBV12-3 or TRBV12-4 and TRBJ2-5, with 8 bases matching TRBD1. The length of the CDR3 is 13 residues. With 5 bases clipped from V and 5 bases from J, the junction kept 4 bases outside the gene matches. The CDR3, as DNA: TGTGCCAGCAGTCCAGGGGGCTGGGAGACCCAGTACTTC. This codes for CASSPGGWETQYF.

V gene TRBV7-6 combines with J gene TRBJ2-2; the match to TRBD1 covers 10 bases. Per germline, CDR1 SGHVS and CDR2 FNYEAQ. J was trimmed by 5 bases and V by 3 bases; bases with no gene match: 3. This CDR3 has 15 amino acids. The DNA for the CDR3 is TGTGCCAGCAGCTTTGTGGGACAGGGGACCGGGGAGCTGTTTTTT. It encodes CASSFVGQGTGELFF.

The V gene is TRBV7-2, the J gene TRBJ1-1; 7 bases agree with TRBD1. The CDR3 has 13 residues. J lost 6 bases, V lost 5 bases, and 6 bases had no gene match. The germline V gene encodes CDR1 SGHTA and CDR2 FQGNSA. CDR3 amino acids: CASSIDREAEAFF. The CDR3 coding sequence is TGTGCCAGCAGCATTGACAGGGAGGCTGAAGCTTTCTTT.